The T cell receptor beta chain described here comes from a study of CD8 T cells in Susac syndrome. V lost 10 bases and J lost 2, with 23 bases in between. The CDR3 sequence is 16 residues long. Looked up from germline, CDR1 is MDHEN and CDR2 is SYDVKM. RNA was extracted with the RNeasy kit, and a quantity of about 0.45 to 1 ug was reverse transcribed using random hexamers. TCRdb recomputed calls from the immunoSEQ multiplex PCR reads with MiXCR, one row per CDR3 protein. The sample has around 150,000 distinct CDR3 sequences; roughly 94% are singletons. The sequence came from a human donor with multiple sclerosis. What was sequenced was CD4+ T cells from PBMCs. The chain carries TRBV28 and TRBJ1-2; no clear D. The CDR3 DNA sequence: TGTGCCACCGTGGTGCGCTTGGGCAGAGGGAACTATGGCTACACCTTC. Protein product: CATVVRLGRGNYGYTF.